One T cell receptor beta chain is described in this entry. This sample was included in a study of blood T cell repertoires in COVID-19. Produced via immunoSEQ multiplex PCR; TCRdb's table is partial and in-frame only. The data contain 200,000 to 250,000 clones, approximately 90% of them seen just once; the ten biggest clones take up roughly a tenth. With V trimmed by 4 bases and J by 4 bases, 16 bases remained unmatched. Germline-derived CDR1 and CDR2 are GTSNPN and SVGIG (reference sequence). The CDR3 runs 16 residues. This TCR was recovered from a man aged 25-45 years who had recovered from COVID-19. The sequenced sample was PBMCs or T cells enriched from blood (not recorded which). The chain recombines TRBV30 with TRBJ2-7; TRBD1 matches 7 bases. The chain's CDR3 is CAWTLQGTATLYEQYF. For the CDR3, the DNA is TGTGCCTGGACCCTACAGGGGACAGCAACACTTTACGAGCAGTACTTC.